This entry concerns a single TCR beta chain. It has no known antigen specificity. No base quality values were provided; no much bigger clone lies one nucleotide off. TCR beta CDR3 regions were amplified from RNA transcripts. The TCR CDR3 was subjected to a first round of RT-PCR using the HTBI primer set and the Qiagen OneStep RT-PCR kit. A second multiplex PCR round built the libraries, followed by size selection and purification. Paired-end sequencing of the libraries was performed with 100 bp reads on an Illumina HiSeq2000. As for the authors' bioinformatics: SOAPnuke was used to process the raw data, removing reads that contained adapters or uncalled bases, had a mean Phred below 15, or lacked an exact match to the constant primer or identifier. COPE v1.2.5 was used to merge high-quality paired reads, and clonotypes were defined as unique nucleotide sequences. Clonotypes were aligned to IMGT TRBV, TRBD and TRBJ reference segments using MiTCR v1.1. Analysis was restricted to V-J combinations with a frequency above 0.0001, which covered 99% to 99.2% of repertoires. The TCS score was defined as the ratio of F50 (clonal expansion) to E x V (chaos), calculated using BLOSUM62-based TCRdist between CDR3 peptides within each V-J. Welch's t-statistics and random forest reduced roughly 530 V-J features to 10 to 15, which were used in a naive Bayes classifier (R e1071). Starting from the raw public reads, TCRdb applied fastp trimming at Q25, assembled clones with MiXCR and retained in-frame beta chains. Rows are unified per CDR3 protein, each entry keeping the most common DNA and genes. TCRdb, not the authors, supplied the V and J calls. The sample table contains 300,000 to 450,000 distinct CDR3 sequences; only one count was recorded for around 25% of them. The ten largest clones capture more than 60% of the sample.

Stable Graves' hyperthyroidism was defined as no progression to ophthalmopathy during 18 months of follow-up. Hyperthyroidism patients were newly diagnosed, with disease duration under 2 months, and aged 18 to 65 years. Patients with uncontrolled infections, other autoimmune diseases, pregnancy or lactation were excluded. Diagnoses relied on clinical symptoms, serum thyroxine and TRAb, thyroid ultrasound and orbital computed tomography. Ficoll-Paque density gradient centrifugation was used to isolate PBMCs from 9.5 to 10 ml of fresh peripheral blood. Total RNA was extracted using Trizol reagent, and RNA quality was assessed on an Agilent 2100 Bioanalyzer. This sample is drawn from a study of T cells in Graves' hyperthyroidism and ophthalmopathy (dated by TCRdb to about 2019). Regarding the research as a whole: Peripheral blood samples were taken at initial diagnosis, before any treatment was given. In several Graves' hyperthyroidism patients, the study also compared T-cell repertoires from thyroid tissue with T-cell repertoires from blood. A discovery cohort of about a hundred patients, 43 with Graves' ophthalmopathy and 57 with stable Graves' hyperthyroidism, was used to find distinguishing TCR V-J signatures. An independent validation cohort of under 20 hyperthyroidism patients and more than 15 patients who later progressed to ophthalmopathy tested prospective prediction of ophthalmopathy. Once sampling was done, hyperthyroidism patients were given methimazole at a starting dose of 30 mg daily, whereas ophthalmopathy patients were given high-dose intravenous methylprednisolone. The 100 discovery patients were randomly split 7:3 into training and test sets. The paper reports TCR Vbeta CDR3 sequencing of over 130 peripheral blood samples: over 40 ophthalmopathy, about 75 hyperthyroidism and approximately 17 progressor patients.

The CDR3 runs 14 amino acids, cysteine and phenylalanine included. The read is trimmed to its CDR3 DNA, 42 bases read in frame from base 1. V is pruned by 10 bases and J by 2 bases, leaving 5 bases of the junction without a gene match. CDR1 and CDR2 (LNHDA, SQIVND) derive from the germline V gene (reference sequence). Summary of the overall study and its limitations: In cross-validation, a model built on a 13 V-J signature told ophthalmopathy apart from stable hyperthyroidism with approximately 90% sensitivity and around 81% specificity, and in testing the same model reached 80%/75%. Most expanded thyroid clonotypes (frequency above 0.001) were also detected in blood, suggesting blood repertoires may reflect thyroid immune responses. In validation, the model predicted progression to ophthalmopathy a median of 6.5 months before onset, with 65% to 71% sensitivity and roughly 77% specificity. Sample size was not statistically predetermined, and investigators were not blinded to group allocation.

The receptor's source is a man aged 50 to 60 with Graves' hyperthyroidism. The rearranged chain carries TRBV19 and TRBJ2-7, with 13 central nucleotides matching TRBD2. The sample was blood. The CDR3 here reads CATRLAGGTYEQYF. The DNA reads TGTGCCACCAGACTAGCGGGAGGTACCTACGAGCAGTACTTC.